The next 7 T cell receptor beta chains were all read from a single sample in a study of radiotherapy plus CTLA-4 blockade in lung cancer. The data were produced by immunoSEQ multiplex PCR, yet TCRdb's version contains in-frame clones alone and is incomplete. The sample includes 80,000 or so clones, about 79% of them seen just once. Sequences were derived from peripheral blood, sampled from a patient treated with radiotherapy plus ipilimumab. These receptors originate from a human donor with non-small cell lung cancer who had a partial response to radiotherapy plus ipilimumab. Some clones in this sample may be carry-over from other donors' samples.

The chain has TRBV15 and TRBJ2-1; 10 bases fit TRBD1. J gave up 2 bases and V 5 bases, and 18 bases lay outside the gene matches. From germline, CDR1 is LNHNV and CDR2 YYDKDF (reference sequence). There are 20 residues in the CDR3. The CDR3 protein is CATSSFGKTGGSVAYNEQFF. DNA of the CDR3: TGTGCCACCAGCTCCTTCGGAAAGACAGGGGGCTCGGTTGCCTACAATGAGCAGTTCTTC.

The CDR3 DNA reads as TGTGCCAGCAGCTTACAGGGTATCAAAACAGATACGCAGTATTTT. This sequence encodes CASSLQGIKTDTQYF. J is TRBJ2-3 and V is TRBV11-3; D is possibly TRBD1 (5 bases). This CDR3 is 15 amino acids long. The germline V and J ends were trimmed by 2 bases and 3 bases, with 12 bases remaining between them. Germline V gene sequence: CDR1 SGHNT, CDR2 YENEEA.

This rearrangement joins TRBV5-1 to TRBJ1-2; 9 positions agree with TRBD1. Germline assignment: CDR1 SGHRS and CDR2 YFSETQ. The ends lost 4 bases at V and 4 bases at J; junction bases unmatched: 11. The length of the CDR3 is 16 residues. CDR3 sequence: CASSPNRDRVVYGYTF. For the CDR3, the DNA is TGCGCCAGCAGCCCGAACCGGGACAGGGTGGTCTATGGCTACACCTTC.

The chain combines TRBV9 with TRBJ1-3, with D uncertain. The CDR3 has 16 residues. The V and J ends lost 1 base and 0 bases respectively, with 11 bases between them. The germline V gene encodes CDR1 SGDLS and CDR2 YYNGEE. DNA for the CDR3: TGTGCCAGCAGCGTAACTGCAGGTGCCTCTGGAAACACCATATATTTT. It yields the protein CASSVTAGASGNTIYF.

The CDR3 loop is CASSGTGTLAKNIQYF. The CDR3 DNA reads TGTGCCAGCAGTGGAACAGGGACACTAGCCAAAAACATTCAGTACTTC. V gene TRBV6-1 combines with J gene TRBJ2-4, with D perhaps matching TRBD1 (6 bases). V was clipped by 4 bases and J by 0 bases, with 13 bases between them. There are 16 residues in the CDR3. Germline V CDR1 and CDR2: MNHNS, SASEGT.

The J gene is TRBJ2-7, the V gene TRBV5-1, with a possible D match to TRBD2 (5 bases). Germline CDR1 SGHRS, CDR2 YFSETQ. Trimming removed 0 bases from V and 4 bases from J, with 14 bases in between. The CDR3 spans 15 residues. CDR3 DNA: TGCGCCAGCAGCTTGGAGGCGGGCCCCGGTTACGAGCAGTACTTC. Translation gives CASSLEAGPGYEQYF.

This chain connects TRBV13 to TRBJ2-7, with D unclear. This CDR3 is 14 amino acids long. With 10 bases removed from V and 0 bases from J, the gap between germline ends came to 16 bases. Germline V gene sequence: CDR1 PRHDT, CDR2 FYEKMQ (reference sequence). The CDR3 loop reads CATTRYSGSYEQYF. CDR3 nucleotide sequence: TGTGCCACCACAAGATATTCGGGCTCCTACGAGCAGTACTTC.